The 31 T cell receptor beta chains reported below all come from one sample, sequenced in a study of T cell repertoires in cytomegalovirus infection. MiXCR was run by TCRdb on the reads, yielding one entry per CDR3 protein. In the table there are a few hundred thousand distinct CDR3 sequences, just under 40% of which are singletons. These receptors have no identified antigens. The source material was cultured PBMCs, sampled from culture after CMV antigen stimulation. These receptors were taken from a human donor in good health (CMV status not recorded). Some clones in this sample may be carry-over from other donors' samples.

The CDR3 DNA follows: TGTGCCAGCAGCTTGTATGGGACCGTGTATGGCTACACCTTC. Its translation is CASSLYGTVYGYTF. The chain is built from TRBV5-4 and TRBJ1-2; D might be TRBD1 (5 bases). The CDR3 covers 14 residues. Trimming removed 1 base from V and 5 bases from J, with 12 bases in between. Germline V gene sequence: CDR1 SGHNT, CDR2 YYREEE (reference sequence).

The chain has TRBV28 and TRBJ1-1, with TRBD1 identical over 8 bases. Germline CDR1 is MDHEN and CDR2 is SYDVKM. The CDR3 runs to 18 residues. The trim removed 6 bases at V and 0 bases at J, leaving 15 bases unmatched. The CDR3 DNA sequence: TGTGCCAGCAGCCTCGTCGGGGGCAGGGGGCCGTTGAACACTGAAGCTTTCTTT. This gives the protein CASSLVGGRGPLNTEAFF. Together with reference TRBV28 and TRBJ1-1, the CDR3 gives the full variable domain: DVKVTQSSRYLVKRTGEKVFLECVQDMDHENMFWYRQDPGLGLRLIYFSYDVKMKEKGDIPEGYSVSREKKERFSLILESASTNQTSMYLCASSLVGGRGPLNTEAFFGQGTRLTVV.

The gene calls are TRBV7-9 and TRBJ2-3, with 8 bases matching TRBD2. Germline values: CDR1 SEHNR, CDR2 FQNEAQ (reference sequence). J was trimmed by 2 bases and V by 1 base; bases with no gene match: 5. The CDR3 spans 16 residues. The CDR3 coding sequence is TGTGCCAGCAGCTTAGAGGCGGGGGGTTTCACAGATACGCAGTATTTT. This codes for CASSLEAGGFTDTQYF.

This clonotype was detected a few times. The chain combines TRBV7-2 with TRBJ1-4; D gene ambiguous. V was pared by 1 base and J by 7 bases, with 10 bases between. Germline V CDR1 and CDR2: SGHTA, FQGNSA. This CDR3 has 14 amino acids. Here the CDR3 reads CASSLDGVVEKLFF. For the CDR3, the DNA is TGTGCCAGCAGCTTAGACGGGGTAGTTGAAAAACTGTTTTTT.

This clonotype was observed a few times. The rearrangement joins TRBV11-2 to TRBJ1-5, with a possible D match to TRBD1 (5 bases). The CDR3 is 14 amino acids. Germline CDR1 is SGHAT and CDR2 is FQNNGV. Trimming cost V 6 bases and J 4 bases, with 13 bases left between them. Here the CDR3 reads CASSYTGGNQPQHF. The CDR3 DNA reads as TGTGCCAGCAGTTATACGGGGGGGAATCAGCCCCAGCATTTT.

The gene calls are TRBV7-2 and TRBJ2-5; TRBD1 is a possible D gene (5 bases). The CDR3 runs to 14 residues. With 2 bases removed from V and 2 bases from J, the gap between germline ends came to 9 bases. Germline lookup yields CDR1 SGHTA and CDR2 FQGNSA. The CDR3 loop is CASSLMSGQETQYF. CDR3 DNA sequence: TGTGCCAGCAGCTTAATGTCAGGGCAAGAGACCCAGTACTTC.

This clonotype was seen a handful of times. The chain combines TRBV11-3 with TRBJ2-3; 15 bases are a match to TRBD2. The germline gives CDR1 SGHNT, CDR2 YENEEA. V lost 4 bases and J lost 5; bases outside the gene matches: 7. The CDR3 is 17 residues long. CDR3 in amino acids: CASSSGTSGGPGDTQYF. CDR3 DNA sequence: TGTGCCAGCAGCTCCGGGACTAGCGGGGGGCCGGGAGATACGCAGTATTTT.

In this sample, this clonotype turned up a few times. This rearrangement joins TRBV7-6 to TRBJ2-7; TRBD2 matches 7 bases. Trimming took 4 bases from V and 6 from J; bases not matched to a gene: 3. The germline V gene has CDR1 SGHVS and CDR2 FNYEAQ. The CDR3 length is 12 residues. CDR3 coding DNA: TGTGCCAGCAGCTGGACTAGGTCCGAGCAGTACTTC. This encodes CASSWTRSEQYF.

The DNA for the CDR3 is TGTGCCAGCAGCTCTGGACAGACCGCCTATGGCTACACCTTC. As protein: CASSSGQTAYGYTF. J is TRBJ1-2 and V is TRBV12-3 or TRBV12-4; possible D gene TRBD1, 6 bases. V was cut by 6 bases and J by 4 bases, with 15 bases left in between. This CDR3 comprises 14 residues.

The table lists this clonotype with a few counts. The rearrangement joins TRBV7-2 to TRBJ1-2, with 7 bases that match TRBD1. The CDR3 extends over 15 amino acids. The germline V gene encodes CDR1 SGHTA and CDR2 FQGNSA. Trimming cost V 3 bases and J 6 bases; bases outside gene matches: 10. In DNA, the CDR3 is TGTGCCAGCAGCTTTTTTTCAGACAGGGCCCATGGCTACACCTTC. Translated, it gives CASSFFSDRAHGYTF.

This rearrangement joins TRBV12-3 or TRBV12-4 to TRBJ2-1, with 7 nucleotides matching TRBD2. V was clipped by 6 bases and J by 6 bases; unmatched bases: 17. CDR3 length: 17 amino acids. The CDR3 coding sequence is TGTGCCAGCAGCCCAGCAAGACTAGCCGGACGCGGCAATGAGCAGTTCTTC. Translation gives CASSPARLAGRGNEQFF.

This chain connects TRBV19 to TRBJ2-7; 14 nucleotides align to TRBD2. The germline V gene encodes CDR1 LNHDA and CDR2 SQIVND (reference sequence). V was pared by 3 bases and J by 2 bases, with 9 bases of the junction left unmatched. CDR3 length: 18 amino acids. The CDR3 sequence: CASSIGLAGGGRTYEQYF. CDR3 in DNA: TGTGCCAGTAGTATTGGACTAGCGGGAGGTGGAAGGACCTACGAGCAGTACTTC.

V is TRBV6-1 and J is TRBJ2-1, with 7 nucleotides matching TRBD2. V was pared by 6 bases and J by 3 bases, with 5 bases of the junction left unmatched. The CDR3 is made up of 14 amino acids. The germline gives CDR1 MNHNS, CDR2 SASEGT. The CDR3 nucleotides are TGTGCCAGCAGGAGCCGCGGGAGCTACAATGAGCAGTTCTTC. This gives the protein CASRSRGSYNEQFF.

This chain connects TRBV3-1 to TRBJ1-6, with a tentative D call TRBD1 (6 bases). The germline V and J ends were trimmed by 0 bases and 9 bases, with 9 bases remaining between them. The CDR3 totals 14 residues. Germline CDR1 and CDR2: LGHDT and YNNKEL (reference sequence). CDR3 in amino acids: CASSQDGGASPLHF. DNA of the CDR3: TGTGCCAGCAGCCAAGACGGGGGGGCTTCACCCCTCCACTTT.

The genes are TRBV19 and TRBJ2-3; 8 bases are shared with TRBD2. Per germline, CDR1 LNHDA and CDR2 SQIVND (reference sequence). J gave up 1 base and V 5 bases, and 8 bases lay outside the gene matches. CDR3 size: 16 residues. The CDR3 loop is CASSSRTSRGTDTQYF. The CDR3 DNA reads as TGTGCCAGTAGTTCCAGGACTAGCCGGGGCACAGATACGCAGTATTTT.

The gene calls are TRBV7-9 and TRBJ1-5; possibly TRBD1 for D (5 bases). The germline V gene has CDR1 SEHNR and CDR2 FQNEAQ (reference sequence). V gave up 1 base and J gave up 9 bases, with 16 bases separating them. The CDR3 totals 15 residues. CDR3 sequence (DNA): TGTGCCAGCAGCTTAGGCGATGCAGGGTGGCGGCCCCAGCATTTT. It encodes CASSLGDAGWRPQHF.

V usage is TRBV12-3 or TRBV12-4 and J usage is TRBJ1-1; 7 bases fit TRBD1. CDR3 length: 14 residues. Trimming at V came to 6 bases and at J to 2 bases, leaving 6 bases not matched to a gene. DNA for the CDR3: TGTGCCAGCAGCGTAGGACAGGTTAACACTGAAGCTTTCTTT. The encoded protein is CASSVGQVNTEAFF.

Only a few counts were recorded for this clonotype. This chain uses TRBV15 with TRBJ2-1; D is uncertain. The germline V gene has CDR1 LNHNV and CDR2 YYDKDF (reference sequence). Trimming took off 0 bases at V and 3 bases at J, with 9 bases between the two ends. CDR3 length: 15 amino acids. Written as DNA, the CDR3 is TGTGCCACCAGCAGAGATCGAGGTGACTACAATGAGCAGTTCTTC. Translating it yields CATSRDRGDYNEQFF.

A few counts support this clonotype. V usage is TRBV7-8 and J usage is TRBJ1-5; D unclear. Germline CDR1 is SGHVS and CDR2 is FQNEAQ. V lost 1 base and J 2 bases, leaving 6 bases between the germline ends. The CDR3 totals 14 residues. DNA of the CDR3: TGTGCCAGCAGCTTAGGGGCTGGCAATCAGCCCCAGCATTTT. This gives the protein CASSLGAGNQPQHF. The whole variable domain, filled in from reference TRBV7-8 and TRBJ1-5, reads GAGVSQSPRYKVAKRGQDVALRCDPISGHVSLFWYQQALGQGPEFLTYFQNEAQLDKSGLPSDRFFAERPEGSVSTLKIQRTQQEDSAVYLCASSLGAGNQPQHFGDGTRLSIL.

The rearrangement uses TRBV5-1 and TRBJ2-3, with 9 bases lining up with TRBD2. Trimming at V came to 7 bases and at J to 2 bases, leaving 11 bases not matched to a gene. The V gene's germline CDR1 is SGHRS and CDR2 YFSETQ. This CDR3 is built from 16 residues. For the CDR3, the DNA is TGCGCCAGCTCGCTATCGAGCGGGGGGCTCACAGATACGCAGTATTTT. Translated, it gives CASSLSSGGLTDTQYF.

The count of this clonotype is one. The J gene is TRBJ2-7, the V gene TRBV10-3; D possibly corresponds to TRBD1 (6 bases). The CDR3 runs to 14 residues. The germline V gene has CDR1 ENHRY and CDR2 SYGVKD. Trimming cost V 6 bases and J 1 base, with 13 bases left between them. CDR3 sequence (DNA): TGTGCCATCAGCTCAGGGGTTGGATCCTACGAGCAGTACTTC. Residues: CAISSGVGSYEQYF.

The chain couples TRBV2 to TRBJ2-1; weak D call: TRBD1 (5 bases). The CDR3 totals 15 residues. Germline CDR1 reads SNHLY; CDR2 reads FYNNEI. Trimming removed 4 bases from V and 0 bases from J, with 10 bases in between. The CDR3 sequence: CASSGQPSSYNEQFF. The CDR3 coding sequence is TGTGCCAGCAGTGGACAGCCGAGCTCCTACAATGAGCAGTTCTTC.

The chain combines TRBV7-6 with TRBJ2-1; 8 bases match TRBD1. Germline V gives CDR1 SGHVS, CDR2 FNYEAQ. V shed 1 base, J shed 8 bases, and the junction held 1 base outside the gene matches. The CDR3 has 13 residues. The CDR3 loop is CASSLGTGYEQFF. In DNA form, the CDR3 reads TGTGCCAGCAGCTTAGGGACAGGGTATGAGCAGTTCTTC.

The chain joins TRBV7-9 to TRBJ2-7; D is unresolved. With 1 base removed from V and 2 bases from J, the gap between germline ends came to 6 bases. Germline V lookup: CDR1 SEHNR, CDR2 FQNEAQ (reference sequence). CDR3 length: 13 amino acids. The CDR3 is CASSLEFTYEQYF. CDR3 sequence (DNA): TGTGCCAGCAGCTTAGAATTCACCTACGAGCAGTACTTC. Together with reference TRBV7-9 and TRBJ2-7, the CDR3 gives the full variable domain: DTGVSQNPRHKITKRGQNVTFRCDPISEHNRLYWYRQTLGQGPEFLTYFQNEAQLEKSRLLSDRFSAERPKGSFSTLEIQRTEQGDSAMYLCASSLEFTYEQYFGPGTRLTVT.

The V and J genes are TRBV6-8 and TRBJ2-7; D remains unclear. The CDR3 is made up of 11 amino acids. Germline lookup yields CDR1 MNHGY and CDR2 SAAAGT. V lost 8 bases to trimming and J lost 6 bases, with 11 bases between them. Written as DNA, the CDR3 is TGTGCCAGCGGGGTCTCTTTCGAGCAGTACTTC. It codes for CASGVSFEQYF.

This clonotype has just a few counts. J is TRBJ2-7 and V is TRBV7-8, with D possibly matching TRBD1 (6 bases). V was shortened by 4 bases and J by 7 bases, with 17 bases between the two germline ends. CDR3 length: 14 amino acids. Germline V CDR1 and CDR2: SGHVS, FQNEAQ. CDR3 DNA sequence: TGTGCCAGCAGCTCCGGGACAAGGGTGGGGGAGCAGTACTTC. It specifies CASSSGTRVGEQYF.

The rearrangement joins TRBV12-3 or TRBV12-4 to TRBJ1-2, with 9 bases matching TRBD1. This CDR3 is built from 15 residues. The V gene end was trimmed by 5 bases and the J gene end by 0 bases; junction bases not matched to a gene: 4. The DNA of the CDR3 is TGTGCCAGCAGTCACCGGACAGGGGCTAACTATGGCTACACCTTC. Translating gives CASSHRTGANYGYTF.

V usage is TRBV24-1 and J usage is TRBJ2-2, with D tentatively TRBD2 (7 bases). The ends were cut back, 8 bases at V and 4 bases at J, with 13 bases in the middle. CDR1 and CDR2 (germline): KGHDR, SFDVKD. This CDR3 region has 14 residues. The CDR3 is CATMSAGATGELFF. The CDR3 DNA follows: TGTGCCACCATGTCGGCGGGGGCCACCGGGGAGCTGTTTTTT.

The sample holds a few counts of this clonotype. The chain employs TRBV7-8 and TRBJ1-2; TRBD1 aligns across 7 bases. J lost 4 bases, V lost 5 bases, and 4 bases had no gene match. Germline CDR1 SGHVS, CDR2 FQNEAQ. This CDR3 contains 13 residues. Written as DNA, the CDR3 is TGTGCCAGCAGCCAGGGACAGACCTATGGCTACACCTTC. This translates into CASSQGQTYGYTF.

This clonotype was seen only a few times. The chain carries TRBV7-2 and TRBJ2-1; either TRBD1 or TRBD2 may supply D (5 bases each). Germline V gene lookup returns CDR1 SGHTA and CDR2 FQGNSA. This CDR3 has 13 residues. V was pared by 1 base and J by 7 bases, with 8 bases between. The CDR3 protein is CASSLGWGNEQFF. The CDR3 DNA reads TGTGCCAGCAGCTTAGGCTGGGGGAATGAGCAGTTCTTC.

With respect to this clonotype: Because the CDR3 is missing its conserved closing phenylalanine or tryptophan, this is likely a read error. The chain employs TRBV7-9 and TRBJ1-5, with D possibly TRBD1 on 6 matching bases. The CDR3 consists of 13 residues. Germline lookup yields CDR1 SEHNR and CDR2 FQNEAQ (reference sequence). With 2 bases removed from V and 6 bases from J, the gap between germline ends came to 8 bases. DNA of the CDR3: TGTGCCAGCAGCTTATCAGGGGTTCAGCCCCAGCATTGT. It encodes CASSLSGVQPQHC.